Sequencing of this T cell receptor (beta chain) was carried out in a study of blood T cell repertoires in COVID-19. At the level of the study: From the United States, Italy and Spain came samples of acute and convalescent COVID-19. Nucleic acid was either cDNA or gDNA, and it came from T cells, B-cell-depleted T cells, or PBMCs.

In the original processing: Reference gene primer amplification in the assay estimated nucleated cell counts. Sequencing was performed with immunoSEQ multiplex PCR; in TCRdb, only in-frame clones are kept and a portion is missing. V and J calls and clone size are copied from that table; D and trimming were computed from the DNA. The sample shows 100,000 to 150,000 clones, approximately 74% of them seen only once. This clone came up once. CDR1 is SGHTA and CDR2 is FQGNSA in the germline V gene. The CDR3 spans 16 residues. V lost 1 base, J lost 7 bases, and 9 bases stayed unmatched. The TCR was taken from a woman in her 70s with acute or convalescent COVID-19. The genes are TRBV7-2 and TRBJ1-5; TRBD1 aligns across 8 bases. The sample taken for sequencing was peripheral blood. The CDR3: CASSLDGTGFRQPQHF. The CDR3 DNA sequence: TGTGCCAGCAGCTTAGACGGGACAGGCTTCAGACAGCCCCAGCATTTT.